This TCR beta chain was identified during a study of PD-1 blockade in classical Hodgkin lymphoma. Study-wide context: On a schedule of every 2 weeks, patients received nivolumab 3 mg/kg intravenously.

Every single patient, without exception, relapsed after autologous stem cell transplantation, and brentuximab vedotin exposure varied. The CDR3 covers 13 residues. Trimming removed 1 base from V and 3 bases from J, with 4 bases in between. Germline loops: CDR1 SGHTA, CDR2 FQGTGA. General study points: Anyone who began nivolumab under 1 year after ASCT was excluded. Diminished baseline TCR diversity has been reported in newly diagnosed patients relative to healthy donors. Unlike CD8+ TCR diversity, which did not rise significantly by C4D1, CD4+ TCR diversity did.

Using immunoSEQ multiplex PCR, the repertoire was profiled, and TCRdb retains in-frame clones only, with some absent. The sample carries 35,000 to 55,000 clones, approximately 70% recorded once. To note about this clone: Its antigen is unidentified.

V usage is TRBV7-3 and J usage is TRBJ1-3; D gene ambiguous. This clonotype was obtained from a human donor with classical Hodgkin lymphoma. Here the sequenced sample was peripheral blood mononuclear cells (PBMCs), taken before the second cycle of nivolumab. The chain's CDR3 is CASSLNLGNTIYF. CDR3 DNA sequence: TGTGCCAGCAGCTTAAACCTTGGAAACACCATATATTTT.